The rows below give T cell receptor beta chains drawn from one sample of a study of blood T cells in healthy people across ages. TCRdb itself ran the 5' RACE reads through MiXCR, one entry per CDR3 protein. The data contain some 760,000 distinct CDR3 sequences, approximately 25% of them singletons. These data were also reused for a study on T cells of mothers and their children.

Material: blood. Every receptor here comes from a boy younger than 18 in good health. CDR3s include the opening cysteine and the closing phenylalanine or tryptophan. D genes are given only for firm matches. Size is omitted from some rows. Given values are once, few, many or a class for expanded clones.

D,J,size,V,CDR3,DNA
NA,TRBJ2-3,NA,TRBV24-1,CATSDRRQFSTDTQYF,TGTGCCACCAGTGACCGGAGACAGTTTAGCACAGATACGCAGTATTTT
NA,TRBJ1-1,NA,TRBV5-6,CASSLTENTEALF,TGTGCCAGCAGCCTCACTGAGAACACTGAAGCTCTCTTT
NA,TRBJ2-5,few,TRBV9,CASSATSIVETQYF,TGTGCCAGCAGCGCGACTAGTATAGTAGAGACCCAGTACTTC
NA,TRBJ1-1,many,TRBV5-1,CASSVGRLNTEAFF,TGCGCCAGCAGCGTGGGTCGATTGAACACTGAAGCTTTCTTT
NA,TRBJ1-1,NA,TRBV5-1,CASSRGTLGNGNTEAFF,TGCGCCAGCAGCAGGGGGACGCTCGGAAATGGGAACACTGAAGCTTTCTTT
NA,TRBJ2-7,few,TRBV4-2,CASSQDGTLEWVYEQYF,TGTGCCAGCAGCCAAGATGGAACACTAGAGTGGGTCTACGAGCAGTACTTC
TRBD1,TRBJ2-1,NA,TRBV12-3/TRBV12-4,CASSTDRVSYNEQFF,TGTGCCAGCAGCACGGACAGGGTATCGTACAATGAGCAGTTCTTC
NA,TRBJ2-2,NA,TRBV2,CASSVEGYGELFF,TGTGCCAGCAGTGTTGAGGGATACGGGGAGCTGTTTTTT
NA,TRBJ2-1,few,TRBV7-3,CASSLLGAPYNEQFF,TGTGCCAGCAGCTTACTGGGTGCCCCCTACAATGAGCAGTTCTTC
NA,TRBJ2-7,NA,TRBV9,CASSEGSRDPYEQYF,TGTGCCAGCAGCGAAGGAAGCAGGGACCCCTACGAGCAGTACTTC
NA,TRBJ2-1,few,TRBV12-3/TRBV12-4,CASSLSLGDNEQFF,TGTGCCAGCAGTTTAAGCCTAGGGGACAATGAGCAGTTCTTC
TRBD1,TRBJ2-7,NA,TRBV15,CATSSEPGQGYEQYF,TGTGCCACCAGCAGTGAACCGGGACAGGGTTACGAGCAGTACTTC
NA,TRBJ1-5,few,TRBV7-2,CASSLVRQGNQPQHF,TGTGCCAGCAGCTTAGTAAGACAGGGCAATCAGCCCCAGCATTTT
NA,TRBJ2-7,NA,TRBV12-5,CASGPGTYEQYF,TGTGCTAGTGGGCCGGGGACCTACGAGCAGTACTTC
NA,TRBJ1-6,few,TRBV11-2,CASSARTSSPLHF,TGTGCCAGCAGCGCGAGGACATCTTCACCCCTCCACTTT
NA,TRBJ2-2,NA,TRBV3-1,CASSLGGSATGELFF,TGTGCCAGCAGCCTTGGGGGTAGCGCCACCGGGGAGCTGTTTTTT
NA,TRBJ2-7,few,TRBV6-6,CASTIRAQGYEQYF,TGTGCCAGCACCATACGGGCCCAGGGCTACGAGCAGTACTTC
NA,TRBJ1-1,NA,TRBV15,CATSYTAGLNTEAFF,TGTGCCACCAGCTATACAGCAGGCCTGAACACTGAAGCTTTCTTT
NA,TRBJ2-5,few,TRBV21-1,CASSKKWASPPKETQYF,TGTGCCAGCAGCAAAAAATGGGCTAGCCCTCCAAAAGAGACCCAGTACTTC
NA,TRBJ2-2,NA,TRBV5-5,CASGRLGLFSTGELFF,TGTGCCAGCGGCAGACTAGGTTTATTTAGCACCGGGGAGCTGTTTTTT
TRBD1,TRBJ1-2,NA,TRBV11-2,CASSWGTASFYGYTF,TGTGCCAGCAGCTGGGGGACAGCGAGCTTCTATGGCTACACCTTC
TRBD2,TRBJ2-2,NA,TRBV7-2,CASSYGGRTDTGELFF,TGTGCCAGCAGCTACGGCGGGAGGACTGACACCGGGGAGCTGTTTTTT
TRBD2,TRBJ2-1,NA,TRBV20-1,CSARDSSGINEQFF,TGCAGTGCTAGAGATTCCAGCGGGATTAATGAGCAGTTCTTC
TRBD2,TRBJ2-1,once,TRBV5-1,CASSNERTGGPRNEQFF,TGCGCCAGCAGCAACGAGAGAACGGGGGGGCCTCGTAATGAGCAGTTCTTC
TRBD1,TRBJ2-7,NA,TRBV27,CATGQGVAQYF,TGTGCCACCGGACAGGGTGTGGCGCAGTACTTC
TRBD2,TRBJ2-1,few,TRBV3-1,CASSHPGTSGRWNEQFF,TGTGCCAGCAGCCATCCCGGGACTAGCGGGAGGTGGAATGAGCAGTTCTTC
NA,TRBJ1-4,few,TRBV20-1,CSARWGHKLFF,TGCAGTGCTAGGTGGGGGCATAAACTGTTTTTT
NA,TRBJ1-1,few,TRBV12-3/TRBV12-4,CASSLESAWFAFF,TGTGCCAGCAGTTTAGAATCGGCCTGGTTTGCTTTCTTT
NA,TRBJ2-7,few,TRBV7-9,CASSPADRDSYEQYF,TGTGCCAGCAGCCCAGCGGACAGAGACTCCTACGAGCAGTACTTC
NA,TRBJ2-7,NA,TRBV6-6,CASSYGRRYEQYF,TGTGCCAGCAGTTACGGCCGGCGCTACGAGCAGTACTTC
TRBD1,TRBJ2-4,few,TRBV20-1,CSARTGGDIQYF,TGCAGTGCCCGGACAGGGGGAGACATTCAGTACTTC
TRBD1,TRBJ1-5,NA,TRBV2,CASSQDRDSNQPQHF,TGTGCCAGCAGTCAGGACAGGGATAGCAATCAGCCCCAGCATTTT
NA,TRBJ2-6,NA,TRBV25-1,CASSDPGVPGANVLTF,TGTGCCAGCAGTGACCCAGGGGTCCCCGGGGCCAACGTCCTGACTTTC
TRBD1,TRBJ1-1,NA,TRBV28,CASRRGGTGGNTEAFF,TGTGCCAGCAGAAGGGGAGGGACAGGGGGGAACACTGAAGCTTTCTTT
TRBD1,TRBJ2-5,few,TRBV5-5,CASSLVGTGENKYF,TGTGCCAGCAGCTTGGTCGGGACAGGGGAGAACAAGTACTTC
NA,TRBJ2-1,few,TRBV29-1,CSVDGLAGLTSYEQFF,TGCAGCGTTGATGGTCTGGCGGGACTCACGAGCTATGAGCAGTTCTTC
NA,TRBJ1-4,NA,TRBV25-1,CATRPDRDGEKLFF,TGTGCCACCCGTCCCGACCGGGACGGTGAAAAACTGTTTTTT
NA,TRBJ2-1,NA,TRBV11-3,CASRKLGDNEQFF,TGTGCCAGCAGGAAACTAGGGGACAATGAGCAGTTCTTC
TRBD2,TRBJ2-7,NA,TRBV7-2,CASSPPRTSGSYSEQYF,TGTGCCAGCAGCCCGCCCCGGACTAGCGGGAGTTACTCCGAGCAGTACTTC
NA,TRBJ1-2,NA,TRBV2,CATLIERGYGYTF,TGTGCCACCTTAATAGAGCGCGGCTATGGCTACACCTTC
NA,TRBJ1-5,NA,TRBV11-3,CASSFKGEHF,TGTGCCAGCAGCTTCAAGGGGGAGCATTTT
NA,TRBJ2-1,NA,TRBV24-1,CATSDPLGGNEQFF,TGTGCCACCAGTGATCCACTAGGGGGCAATGAGCAGTTCTTC
TRBD2,TRBJ2-1,NA,TRBV3-1,CASSPRTSGGEQFF,TGTGCCAGCAGCCCTCGGACTAGCGGGGGTGAGCAGTTCTTC
TRBD2,TRBJ2-3,few,TRBV7-2,CASSETGTSGVDTQYF,TGTGCCAGCAGCGAAACCGGGACTAGCGGGGTTGATACGCAGTATTTT
NA,TRBJ2-5,many,TRBV7-9,CASSSRGQETQYF,TGTGCCAGCAGCTCAAGGGGTCAAGAGACCCAGTACTTC
NA,TRBJ1-6,few,TRBV12-3/TRBV12-4,CASSPGGYSPLHF,TGTGCCAGCAGCCCCGGGGGCTATTCACCCCTCCACTTT
TRBD1,TRBJ1-2,few,TRBV20-1,CSARARTGGYGCTF,TGCAGTGCTAGAGCAAGGACAGGCGGCTATGGCTGCACCTTC
TRBD1,TRBJ2-2,NA,TRBV6-5,CASSDRANTGELFF,TGTGCCAGCAGCGACAGGGCGAACACCGGGGAGCTGTTTTTT
NA,TRBJ2-1,NA,TRBV28,CATQSGWNEQFF,TGTGCCACCCAGTCCGGATGGAATGAGCAGTTCTTC
NA,TRBJ1-2,NA,TRBV5-1,CASSLVAGLNDGYTF,TGCGCCAGCAGCTTGGTGGCAGGCCTGAACGATGGCTACACCTTC
TRBD2,TRBJ2-5,NA,TRBV7-2,CASSLSRLAGGWQETQYF,TGTGCCAGCAGCTTGAGTCGGTTAGCGGGAGGGTGGCAAGAGACCCAGTACTTC
NA,TRBJ1-2,few,TRBV29-1,CSVEGILREGYGYTF,TGCAGCGTTGAAGGCATACTCAGGGAGGGCTATGGCTACACCTTC
NA,TRBJ1-2,few,TRBV29-1,CSVEGREGYTF,TGCAGCGTTGAAGGGAGGGAGGGCTACACCTTC
TRBD2,TRBJ2-7,NA,TRBV28,CASSLGSGSYSYEQYF,TGTGCCAGCAGTTTAGGAAGCGGGAGTTACTCCTACGAGCAGTACTTC
NA,TRBJ2-2,NA,TRBV12-3/TRBV12-4,CASSINTGELFF,TGTGCCAGCAGCATAAACACCGGGGAGCTGTTTTTT
NA,TRBJ2-7,few,TRBV27,CASSRGLGEQYF,TGTGCCAGCAGTCGGGGGTTGGGCGAGCAGTACTTC
NA,TRBJ2-1,NA,TRBV9,CASSTLHPNNEQFF,TGTGCCAGCAGCACTCTCCACCCCAACAATGAGCAGTTCTTC
NA,TRBJ2-1,NA,TRBV28,CASSWVETYNEQFF,TGTGCCAGCAGCTGGGTGGAAACCTACAATGAGCAGTTCTTC
NA,TRBJ1-2,NA,TRBV28,CASSWGRLHNTF,TGTGCCAGCAGTTGGGGACGGTTGCATAACACCTTC
TRBD1,TRBJ2-3,many,TRBV2,CASSRDRDTDTQYF,TGTGCCAGCAGTAGGGACAGGGACACAGATACGCAGTATTTT